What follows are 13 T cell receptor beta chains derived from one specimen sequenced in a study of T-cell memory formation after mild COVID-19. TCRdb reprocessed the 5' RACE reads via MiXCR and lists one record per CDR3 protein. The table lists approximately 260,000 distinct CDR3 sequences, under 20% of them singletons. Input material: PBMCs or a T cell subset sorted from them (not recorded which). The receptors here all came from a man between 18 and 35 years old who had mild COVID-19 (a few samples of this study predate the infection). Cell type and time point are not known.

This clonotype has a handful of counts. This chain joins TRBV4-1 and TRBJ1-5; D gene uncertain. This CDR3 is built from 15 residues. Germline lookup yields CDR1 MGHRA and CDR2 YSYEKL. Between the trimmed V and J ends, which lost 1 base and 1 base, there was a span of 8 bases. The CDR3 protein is CASSQAIGSNQPQHF. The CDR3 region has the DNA TGCGCCAGCAGCCAAGCGATAGGGAGCAATCAGCCCCAGCATTTT.

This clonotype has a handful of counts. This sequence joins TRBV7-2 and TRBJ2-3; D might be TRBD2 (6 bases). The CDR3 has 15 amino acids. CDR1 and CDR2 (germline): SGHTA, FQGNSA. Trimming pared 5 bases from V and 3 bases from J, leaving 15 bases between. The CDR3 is CASSGGLDGTDTQYF. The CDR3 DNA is TGTGCCAGCAGCGGAGGGCTAGATGGGACAGATACGCAGTATTTT.

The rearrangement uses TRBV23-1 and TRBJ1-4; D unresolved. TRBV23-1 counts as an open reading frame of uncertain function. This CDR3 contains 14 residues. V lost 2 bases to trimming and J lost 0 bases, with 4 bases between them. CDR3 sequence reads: CASSQPTTNEKLFF. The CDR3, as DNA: TGCGCCAGCAGTCAACCAACAACTAATGAAAAACTGTTTTTT.

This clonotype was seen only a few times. The CDR3 loop reads CAISGLDTDTQYF. The CDR3 DNA follows: TGTGCCATCAGCGGACTAGACACAGATACGCAGTATTTT. The V gene is TRBV10-3, the J gene TRBJ2-3; TRBD2 aligns across 7 bases. J lost 2 bases, V lost 6 bases, and 2 bases had no gene match. Germline-derived CDR1 and CDR2 are ENHRY and SYGVKD. CDR3 length: 13 residues.

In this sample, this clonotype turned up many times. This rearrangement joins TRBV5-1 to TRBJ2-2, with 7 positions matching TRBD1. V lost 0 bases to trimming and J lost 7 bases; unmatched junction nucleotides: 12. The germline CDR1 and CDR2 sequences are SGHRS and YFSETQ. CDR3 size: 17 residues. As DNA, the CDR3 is TGCGCCAGCAGCTTGGCCCCGACAGGGCGCGCCGTCGGGGAGCTGTTTTTT. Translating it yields CASSLAPTGRAVGELFF.

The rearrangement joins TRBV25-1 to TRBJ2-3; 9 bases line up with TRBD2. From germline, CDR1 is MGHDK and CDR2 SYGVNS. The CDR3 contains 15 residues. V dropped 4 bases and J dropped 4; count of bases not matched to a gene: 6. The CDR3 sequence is CASSANSGGSDTQYF. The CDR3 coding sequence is TGTGCCAGCAGTGCCAATAGCGGGGGATCAGATACGCAGTATTTT.

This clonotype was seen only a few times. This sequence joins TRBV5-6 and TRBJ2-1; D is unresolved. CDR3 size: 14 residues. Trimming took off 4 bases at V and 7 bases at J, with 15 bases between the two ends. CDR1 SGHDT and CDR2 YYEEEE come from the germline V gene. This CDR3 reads CASSPHDGWNEQFF. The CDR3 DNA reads TGTGCCAGCAGCCCGCACGACGGGTGGAATGAGCAGTTCTTC. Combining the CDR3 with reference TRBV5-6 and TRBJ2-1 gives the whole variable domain DAGVTQSPTHLIKTRGQQVTLRCSPKSGHDTVSWYQQALGQGPQFIFQYYEEEERQRGNFPDRFSGHQFPNYSSELNVNALLLGDSALYLCASSPHDGWNEQFFGPGTRLTVL.

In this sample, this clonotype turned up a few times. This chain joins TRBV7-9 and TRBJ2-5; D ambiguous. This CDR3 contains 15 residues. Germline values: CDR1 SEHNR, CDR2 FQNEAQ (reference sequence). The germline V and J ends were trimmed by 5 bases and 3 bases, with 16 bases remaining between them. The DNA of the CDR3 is TGTGCCAGCAGCGCCTTTTTCGGCGGCAAAGAGACCCAGTACTTC. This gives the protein CASSAFFGGKETQYF.

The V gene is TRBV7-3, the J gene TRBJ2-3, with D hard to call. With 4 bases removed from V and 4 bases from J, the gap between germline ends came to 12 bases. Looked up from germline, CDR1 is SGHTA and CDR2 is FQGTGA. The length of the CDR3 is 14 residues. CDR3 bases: TGTGCCAGCAGCTCGACGGAGAGCGCAGATACGCAGTATTTT. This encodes CASSSTESADTQYF.

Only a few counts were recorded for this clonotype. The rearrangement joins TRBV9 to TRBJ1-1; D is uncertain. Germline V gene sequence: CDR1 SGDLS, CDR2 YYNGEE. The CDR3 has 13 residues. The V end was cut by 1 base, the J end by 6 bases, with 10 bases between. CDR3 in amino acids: CASSVREGSEAFF. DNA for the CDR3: TGTGCCAGCAGCGTAAGAGAGGGTTCTGAAGCTTTCTTT.

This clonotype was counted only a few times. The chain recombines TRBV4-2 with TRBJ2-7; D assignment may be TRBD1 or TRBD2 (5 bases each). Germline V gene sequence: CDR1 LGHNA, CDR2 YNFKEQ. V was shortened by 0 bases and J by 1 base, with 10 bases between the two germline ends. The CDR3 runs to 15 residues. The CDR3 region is CASSQEGTVSYEQYF. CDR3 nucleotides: TGTGCCAGCAGCCAAGAAGGGACGGTTTCCTACGAGCAGTACTTC.

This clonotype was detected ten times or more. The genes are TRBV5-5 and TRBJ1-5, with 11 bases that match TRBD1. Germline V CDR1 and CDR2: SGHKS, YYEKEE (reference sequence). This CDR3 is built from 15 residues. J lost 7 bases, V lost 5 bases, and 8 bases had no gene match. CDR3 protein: CASRSDRGPGQPQHF. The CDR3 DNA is TGTGCCAGCAGGTCGGACAGGGGGCCGGGGCAGCCCCAGCATTTT.

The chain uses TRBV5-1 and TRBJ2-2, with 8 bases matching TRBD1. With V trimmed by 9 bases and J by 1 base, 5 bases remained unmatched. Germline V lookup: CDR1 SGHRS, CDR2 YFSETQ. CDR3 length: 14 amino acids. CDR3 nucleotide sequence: TGCGCCACCTCCGGGACAGGGAACACCGGGGAGCTGTTTTTT. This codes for CATSGTGNTGELFF.